One sample yielded the 9 T cell receptor beta chains listed below, sequenced in a study of CD8 T cells in Susac syndrome. With random hexamers, 0.5 to 1 ug RNA was reverse transcribed. One entry per CDR3 protein results from TCRdb running MiXCR on the immunoSEQ multiplex PCR reads. This sample has around 140,000 distinct CDR3 sequences, with roughly 95% found just once. The sample comprised CD4+ T cells from PBMCs. All receptors derive from a human donor with multiple sclerosis.

The chain combines TRBV12-3 or TRBV12-4 with TRBJ1-6; no clear D gene. The CDR3 runs 17 residues. The V and J ends lost 4 bases and 4 bases respectively, with 17 bases between them. The CDR3 here is CASSSLTPGLYNSPLHF. The DNA of the CDR3 is TGTGCCAGCAGTTCCCTTACCCCTGGTCTATATAATTCACCCCTCCACTTT.

V and J are TRBV18 and TRBJ2-7; TRBD1 or TRBD2 may be the D gene (5 bases each). Trimming removed 3 bases from V and 6 bases from J, with 24 bases in between. Germline-derived CDR1 and CDR2 are KGHSH and LQKENI. The CDR3 totals 17 residues. CDR3 protein: CASSPTGGGVFPPEQYF. The CDR3 DNA reads TGTGCCAGCTCACCGACGGGTGGGGGAGTCTTCCCCCCCGAGCAGTACTTC. Full variable domain (missing parts from reference TRBV18 and TRBJ2-7): NAGVMQNPRHLVRRRGQEARLRCSPMKGHSHVYWYRQLPEEGLKFMVYLQKENIIDESGMPKERFSAEFPKEGPSILRIQQVVRGDSAAYFCASSPTGGGVFPPEQYFGPGTRLTVT.

V and J are TRBV6-1 and TRBJ2-4, with 7 bases lining up with TRBD2. V gave up 4 bases and J gave up 0 bases; unmatched junction bases: 6. This CDR3 has 16 amino acids. CDR1 and CDR2 from the germline V gene are MNHNS and SASEGT. DNA for the CDR3: TGTGCCAGCAGTGCTACCGGGACTACAGCCAAAAACATTCAGTACTTC. It is translated as CASSATGTTAKNIQYF.

The chain recombines TRBV4-3 with TRBJ2-1, with D possibly being TRBD2 (5 bases). Looked up from germline, CDR1 is LGHNA and CDR2 is YSLEER. The CDR3 has 16 amino acids. V was shortened by 0 bases and J by 2 bases, with 11 bases between the two germline ends. CDR3: CASSQDSDYPYNEQFF. The CDR3 DNA reads TGCGCCAGCAGCCAAGATAGCGACTATCCCTACAATGAGCAGTTCTTC.

The V gene is TRBV20-1, the J gene TRBJ1-4, with TRBD1 as a possible D gene (5 bases). Trimming took off 3 bases at V and 6 bases at J, with 8 bases between the two ends. Germline V gives CDR1 DFQATT, CDR2 SNEGSKA (reference sequence). The CDR3 runs 12 residues. CDR3 bases: TGCAGTGCTAGTGGCAGGGATGAAAAACTGTTTTTT. Translation: CSASGRDEKLFF.

The chain combines TRBV6-2 or TRBV6-3 with TRBJ2-3, with D unresolved. The CDR3 spans 12 residues. V was clipped by 0 bases and J by 7 bases, with 5 bases between them. CDR1 and CDR2 from the germline V gene are MNHEY and SVGEGT. CDR3 loop: CASSYSSNTQYF. CDR3 DNA: TGTGCCAGCAGTTACTCGTCAAATACGCAGTATTTT.

The V call is TRBV15, the J call TRBJ1-6, with 9 bases lining up with TRBD1. CDR3 size: 16 residues. V shed 5 bases and J 9 bases; nucleotides not matched to a gene: 11. Per the germline V gene, CDR1 is LNHNV and CDR2 is YYDKDF (reference sequence). Here the CDR3 reads CATSGGGGQGSSPLHF. The CDR3, as DNA: TGTGCCACCAGCGGAGGCGGTGGACAGGGGAGTTCACCCCTCCACTTT.

The rearrangement uses TRBV20-1 and TRBJ2-3, with 10 nucleotides matching TRBD2. With V trimmed by 2 bases and J by 2 bases, 13 bases remained unmatched. Per germline, CDR1 DFQATT and CDR2 SNEGSKA (reference sequence). CDR3 length: 18 amino acids. The CDR3 reads CSARNPSSGRGNTDTQYF. CDR3 DNA: TGCAGTGCTAGAAACCCCTCAAGCGGGAGGGGGAACACAGATACGCAGTATTTT.

This clonotype came up once. The genes are TRBV4-2 and TRBJ2-5; D tentatively fits TRBD1 or TRBD2 (5 bases each). Germline V gene data show CDR1 as LGHNA and CDR2 as YNFKEQ. V was pared by 4 bases and J by 2 bases, with 17 bases between. There are 16 residues in the CDR3. CDR3 in DNA: TGTGCCAGCAGCCCCCCCCGGGACGCAGGGCAAGAGACCCAGTACTTC. Protein: CASSPPRDAGQETQYF.